This is a list of T cell receptor beta chains from one sample in a study of blood T cell repertoires in COVID-19. Profiled with immunoSEQ multiplex PCR; TCRdb holds only in-frame clones, not every one. The sample shows some 210,000 clones, 80% to 90% of them seen only once. The sequencing sample was made of PBMCs or T cells enriched from blood (not recorded which). The source of these receptors is a man aged 18 to 35 with acute COVID-19. Both conserved end residues are part of each CDR3. D genes are given only for firm matches. Clone sizes are given selectively: once, few, many, or a class where the clone is expanded.

>TRBV28|TRBJ2-7|TRBD1|.
CASSSSGTGGLYEQYF
TGTGCCAGCAGTTCCTCCGGGACAGGGGGCCTCTACGAGCAGTACTTC
>TRBV15|TRBJ1-4|.|.
CATSNTGLGATNEKLFF
TGTGCCACCAGCAATACAGGGTTGGGAGCAACTAATGAAAAACTGTTTTTT
>TRBV28|TRBJ2-3|.|.
CATSTGGPLSGTDTQYF
TGTGCCACCTCTACCGGGGGTCCTCTGAGTGGCACAGATACGCAGTATTTT
>TRBV5-6|TRBJ1-6|.|few
CASSARVLWNSPLHF
TGTGCCAGCAGCGCCAGGGTTCTCTGGAATTCACCCCTCCACTTT
>TRBV5-4|TRBJ2-7|.|.
CASSSPGNEQYF
TGTGCCAGCAGCTCCCCGGGGAACGAGCAGTACTTC
>TRBV11-3|TRBJ2-7|.|.
CASTQGGGKYEQYF
TGTGCCAGCACCCAGGGGGGCGGAAAGTACGAGCAGTACTTC
>TRBV29-1|TRBJ2-7|TRBD1|.
CSVADRDNYEQYF
TGCAGCGTTGCTGACAGGGATAACTACGAGCAGTACTTC
>TRBV2|TRBJ1-5|.|once
CASSDRVTQPQHF
TGTGCCAGCAGTGACAGGGTCACCCAGCCCCAGCATTTT
>TRBV5-1|TRBJ2-1|TRBD2|once
CASCPGRRSSGTNNEQFF
TGCGCCAGTTGTCCGGGACGGAGATCTAGCGGGACTAACAATGAGCAGTTCTTC
>TRBV18|TRBJ2-1|TRBD1|.
CASSPQGQRGNEQFF
TGTGCCAGCTCACCACAGGGACAGAGGGGCAATGAGCAGTTCTTC
>TRBV4-3|TRBJ2-5|TRBD2|.
CASSQGSGGRAGETQYF
TGCGCCAGCAGCCAAGGGTCCGGCGGGAGGGCCGGGGAGACCCAGTACTTC
>TRBV7-9|TRBJ2-7|.|.
CASSRPQGPEQYF
TGTGCCAGCAGCCGGCCACAGGGACCCGAGCAGTACTTC
>TRBV10-3|TRBJ2-1|TRBD2|.
CASMDSPGTSGSSYNEQFF
TGTGCCTCAATGGACAGTCCCGGGACTAGCGGGAGCTCCTACAATGAGCAGTTCTTC
>TRBV24-1|TRBJ2-1|.|.
CATSDSLWGDQFF
TGTGCCACCAGTGATTCCTTATGGGGGGATCAGTTCTTC
>TRBV28|TRBJ2-2|TRBD1|.
CASASGTGVTGELFF
TGTGCCAGCGCTTCCGGGACAGGGGTCACCGGGGAGCTGTTTTTT
>TRBV5-1|TRBJ2-7|TRBD1|.
CASSLGDSSYEQYF
TGCGCCAGCAGCTTGGGGGACAGCTCCTACGAGCAGTACTTC
>TRBV10-3|TRBJ2-5|TRBD2|.
CARALAGEQTQYF
TGTGCCAGAGCACTAGCGGGAGAGCAGACCCAGTACTTC
>TRBV27|TRBJ2-2|TRBD2|.
CASRPTSSGTGELFF
TGTGCCAGCCGGCCGACTAGCTCGGGCACCGGGGAGCTGTTTTTT
>TRBV20-1|TRBJ2-1|TRBD2|.
CSASSGRSYNEQFF
TGCAGTGCTAGTAGCGGGCGCTCCTACAATGAGCAGTTCTTC
>TRBV6-5|TRBJ2-5|TRBD2|.
CASSRLARETQYF
TGTGCCAGCAGCAGACTAGCCCGAGAGACCCAGTACTTC
>TRBV5-1|TRBJ2-1|TRBD2|once
CASSLLADNEQFF
TGCGCCAGCAGCCTGCTAGCGGACAATGAGCAGTTCTTC
>TRBV7-8|TRBJ2-3|TRBD2|.
CASSLERTSGRSTDTQYF
TGTGCCAGCAGCTTAGAAAGGACTAGCGGGAGAAGCACAGATACGCAGTATTTT
>TRBV30|TRBJ1-2|.|.
CAWSPGQGSNYGYTF
TGTGCCTGGAGTCCCGGCCAGGGTTCTAACTATGGCTACACCTTC
>TRBV4-2|TRBJ2-2|TRBD1|once
CASSQRTGPGELFF
TGTGCCAGCAGCCAAAGGACAGGGCCCGGGGAGCTGTTTTTT
>TRBV11-3|TRBJ2-7|TRBD1|.
CASKGTDRSYEQYF
TGTGCCAGCAAGGGGACAGACCGCTCCTACGAGCAGTACTTC
>TRBV30|TRBJ1-2|.|.
CAWGSGYGYTF
TGTGCCTGGGGATCGGGGTATGGCTACACCTTC
>TRBV11-3|TRBJ2-5|.|few
CASSLDQGETQYF
TGTGCCAGCAGCTTAGATCAGGGGGAGACCCAGTACTTC
>TRBV7-2|TRBJ2-7|TRBD2|.
CASSLSSGTSGYEQYF
TGTGCCAGCAGTTTATCCTCCGGGACTAGCGGATACGAGCAGTACTTC
>TRBV11-2|TRBJ2-2|.|.
CASSLDQAGELFF
TGTGCCAGCAGCTTAGATCAGGCCGGGGAGCTGTTTTTT
>TRBV19|TRBJ1-1|.|.
CASSEPTGNTEAFF
TGTGCCAGTAGTGAGCCGACAGGAAACACTGAAGCTTTCTTT
>TRBV10-2|TRBJ2-5|.|.
CASQGSSETQYF
TGCGCCAGCCAGGGTAGCTCCGAGACCCAGTACTTC
>TRBV6-5|TRBJ2-7|TRBD1|.
CASSSARGLSDEQYF
TGTGCCAGCAGTTCCGCCAGGGGGCTCAGCGACGAGCAGTACTTC
>TRBV5-1|TRBJ2-2|TRBD1|few
CASSPDPDRGVVGSGELFF
TGCGCCAGCAGTCCGGATCCGGACAGGGGAGTGGTAGGGTCCGGGGAGCTGTTTTTT
>TRBV2|TRBJ2-7|.|.
CANRGGRSYEQYF
TGTGCCAACAGGGGGGGGCGCAGTTACGAGCAGTACTTC
>TRBV4-1|TRBJ2-6|TRBD1|.
CASSQGAGGLEAGANVLTF
TGCGCCAGCAGCCAAGGGGCAGGGGGCTTGGAGGCTGGGGCCAACGTCCTGACTTTC
>TRBV27|TRBJ1-2|TRBD1|.
CASSLDRVANYGYTF
TGTGCCAGCAGTTTGGACAGGGTCGCTAACTATGGCTACACCTTC
>TRBV24-1|TRBJ2-1|TRBD2|few
CATSDMGLADNEQFF
TGTGCCACCAGTGATATGGGACTAGCGGACAATGAGCAGTTCTTC
>TRBV6-5|TRBJ2-7|TRBD2|.
CASSKILAGGYEQYF
TGTGCCAGCAGTAAGATACTAGCGGGAGGCTACGAGCAGTACTTC
>TRBV2|TRBJ1-2|.|.
CASTPPDRVGYTF
TGTGCCAGCACCCCTCCCGACAGAGTTGGCTACACCTTC
>TRBV6-5|TRBJ2-7|TRBD2|.
CASRGTSGRSYEQYF
TGTGCCAGCAGGGGAACTAGCGGGAGGTCCTACGAGCAGTACTTC
>TRBV4-1|TRBJ1-2|.|.
CASSQPTRDYGYTF
TGCGCCAGCAGCCAGCCTACGAGGGATTATGGCTACACCTTC
>TRBV19|TRBJ1-2|.|.
CASNGNGGYGYTF
TGTGCCAGTAATGGTAACGGTGGCTATGGCTACACCTTC
>TRBV6-2/TRBV6-3|TRBJ2-7|.|once
CASSSLRQYEQYF
TGTGCCAGCAGTTCCCTGAGGCAATACGAGCAGTACTTC
>TRBV28|TRBJ2-3|TRBD2|once
CASSSPGGFLDTQYF
TGTGCCAGCAGCAGCCCGGGGGGTTTCTTGGATACGCAGTATTTT
>TRBV2|TRBJ2-7|.|.
CASSRQSDEQYF
TGTGCCAGCAGTCGACAGAGCGACGAGCAGTACTTC
>TRBV3-1/TRBV3-2|TRBJ2-3|TRBD2|.
CASSQPSTSGSPTDTQYF
TGTGCCAGCAGCCAACCCTCGACTAGCGGGAGCCCCACAGATACGCAGTATTTT
>TRBV5-4|TRBJ2-7|TRBD1|.
CASSSKQGAQYEQYF
TGTGCCAGCAGTTCGAAACAGGGGGCGCAGTACGAGCAGTACTTC
>TRBV19|TRBJ1-2|.|few
CASSINRQGGYTF
TGTGCCAGTAGTATAAATCGTCAGGGTGGCTACACCTTC
>TRBV5-6|TRBJ2-1|TRBD2|.
CASSGLAGNNEQFF
TGTGCCAGCAGCGGACTAGCGGGAAACAATGAGCAGTTCTTC
>TRBV11-2|TRBJ1-2|.|.
CASSPPARPPLYYGYTF
TGTGCCAGCAGCCCTCCTGCTAGGCCCCCTCTTTACTATGGCTACACCTTC
>TRBV7-9|TRBJ2-5|.|.
CASSSAAGDQETQYF
TGTGCCAGCAGCTCGGCCGCCGGGGACCAAGAGACCCAGTACTTC
>TRBV5-4|TRBJ2-1|TRBD2|.
CASTPRGTSVNEQFF
TGTGCCAGCACCCCGCGTGGGACTAGCGTAAATGAGCAGTTCTTC